Listed below are T cell receptor beta chains from one sample, sequenced in a study of OX40 agonist ivuxolimab in advanced cancers. Only in-frame clones appear in the TCRdb table, and some are missing; sequencing was by immunoSEQ multiplex PCR. Of 90,000 to 100,000 clones listed, more than 85% were seen once; the top ten hold 0.8% to 0.9%. Sample: CD4+ or CD8+ T cells sorted from blood, taken in a trial of the OX40 agonist ivuxolimab. These receptors all come from an adult with an advanced solid tumor such as melanoma, head and neck, liver or kidney cancer. Both conserved end residues are part of each CDR3.

J gene: TRBJ2-5; V gene: TRBV2; CDR3 protein: CASSEALGRQETQYF
J gene: TRBJ2-3; V gene: TRBV9; CDR3 protein: CASSPQAPSGFTDTQYF
J gene: TRBJ1-4; V gene: TRBV5-1; CDR3 protein: CASSLGGTGDEKLFF
J gene: TRBJ1-2; V gene: TRBV28; CDR3 protein: CASSHTGYTF
J gene: TRBJ1-1; V gene: TRBV28; CDR3 protein: CASSSVYTEAFF
J gene: TRBJ2-5; V gene: TRBV11-3; CDR3 protein: CASSLGFQETQYF
J gene: TRBJ2-7; V gene: TRBV27; CDR3 protein: CASRTATYEQYF
J gene: TRBJ2-5; V gene: TRBV5-4; CDR3 protein: CASSPDRVQETQYF
J gene: TRBJ1-5; V gene: TRBV28; CDR3 protein: CASTLGGGDQPQHF
J gene: TRBJ1-1; V gene: TRBV19; CDR3 protein: CASSIRGSIGQRNTEAFF
J gene: TRBJ1-3; V gene: TRBV10-2; CDR3 protein: CASSEPGNTIYF
J gene: TRBJ1-5; V gene: TRBV6-1; CDR3 protein: CASSLGVVQPQHF
J gene: TRBJ2-3; V gene: TRBV6-1; CDR3 protein: CASSGEQPGVTQYF
J gene: TRBJ2-3; V gene: TRBV5-6; CDR3 protein: CASSWGTSSTDTQYF
J gene: TRBJ2-1; V gene: TRBV7-9; CDR3 protein: CASPLWGADNEQFF
J gene: TRBJ2-1; V gene: TRBV2; CDR3 protein: CASSPAGGPFF
J gene: TRBJ2-5; V gene: TRBV5-1; CDR3 protein: CASSSGPGLLGETQYF
J gene: TRBJ2-5; V gene: TRBV4-1; CDR3 protein: CASSPSSGETQYF
J gene: TRBJ2-1; V gene: TRBV6-5; CDR3 protein: CAAGQSSYNEQFF
J gene: TRBJ1-6; V gene: TRBV6-5; CDR3 protein: CASSYSIQGNSPLHF
J gene: TRBJ1-1; V gene: TRBV14; CDR3 protein: CASSLQGGSTEAFF
J gene: TRBJ1-1; V gene: TRBV4-2; CDR3 protein: CASSQLSGTGEAFF
J gene: TRBJ2-5; V gene: TRBV18; CDR3 protein: CASSPDRGGETQYF
J gene: TRBJ2-1; V gene: TRBV7-3; CDR3 protein: CASSHGTSSNEQFF
J gene: TRBJ2-6; V gene: TRBV6-5; CDR3 protein: CASSYERGGANVLTF
J gene: TRBJ1-1; V gene: TRBV6-5; CDR3 protein: CASSYSRREYEAFF
J gene: TRBJ1-3; V gene: TRBV28; CDR3 protein: CASSLTGLRGNTIYF
J gene: TRBJ2-1; V gene: TRBV20-1; CDR3 protein: CSAHGGVEQFF
J gene: TRBJ1-5; V gene: TRBV2; CDR3 protein: CASKGVGQPQHF
J gene: TRBJ2-1; V gene: TRBV9; CDR3 protein: CASSVVERSSHNEQFF
J gene: TRBJ1-2; V gene: TRBV6-5; CDR3 protein: CASSSAASDGYTF
J gene: TRBJ2-2; V gene: TRBV5-1; CDR3 protein: CASSSGGLGTGELFF
J gene: TRBJ1-4; V gene: TRBV9; CDR3 protein: CASSPYGGEKLFF
J gene: TRBJ1-4; V gene: TRBV18; CDR3 protein: CASSPTNEKLFF
J gene: TRBJ1-1; V gene: TRBV29-1; CDR3 protein: CSVYRRGTEAFF
J gene: TRBJ2-2; V gene: TRBV18; CDR3 protein: CASSTTGLAGGPGELFF
J gene: TRBJ2-5; V gene: TRBV7-8; CDR3 protein: CASSLGQGVETQYF
J gene: TRBJ2-3; V gene: TRBV6-5; CDR3 protein: CASSRTRQDTDTQYF
J gene: TRBJ1-1; V gene: TRBV2; CDR3 protein: CASSDLQMGTEAFF
J gene: TRBJ2-2; V gene: TRBV7-3; CDR3 protein: CASRLGPGPGELFF
J gene: TRBJ2-7; V gene: TRBV5-5; CDR3 protein: CASNPQDYGEQYF
J gene: TRBJ2-2; V gene: TRBV6-1; CDR3 protein: CASSEQGFNTGELFF
J gene: TRBJ2-2; V gene: TRBV10-3; CDR3 protein: CAIRAGITTGELFF
J gene: TRBJ2-7; V gene: TRBV4-1; CDR3 protein: CASSQDDRGEQYF
J gene: TRBJ2-1; V gene: TRBV14; CDR3 protein: CASSQDRTGGFEQFF